A selection of T cell receptor beta chains follows, all from one sample in a study of blood T cell repertoires in COVID-19. The repertoire was sequenced with immunoSEQ multiplex PCR; TCRdb's copy has only in-frame clones and lacks some. This table has over 150,000 clones, roughly 87% appearing once. Sequencing used peripheral blood. These receptors were taken from an older woman with COVID-19, enrolled during active disease. The CDR3 runs from the conserved cysteine through the conserved F or W. D genes are given only for firm matches. The size field is filled for only some rows; it gives once, few, many or a size class.

j_call | clone_size | v_call | d_call | cdr3_nt | cdr3_aa
TRBJ1-5 | - | TRBV7-9 | TRBD1 | TGTGCCAGCAGCTACGGGACAGGGGGGTATCAGCCCCAGCATTTT | CASSYGTGGYQPQHF
TRBJ1-1 | - | TRBV7-9 | - | TGTGCCAGCAGCTCCACAAATTCGGGTACTTGGGAAGCTTTCTTT | CASSSTNSGTWEAFF
TRBJ2-7 | - | TRBV6-1 | TRBD1 | TGTGCCAGCAGTGATCAAAACAGGGGTTGGTACGAGCAGTACTTC | CASSDQNRGWYEQYF
TRBJ1-4 | - | TRBV29-1 | - | TGCAGCGTTGTCAGACGGGAAAATAATGAAAAACTGTTTTTT | CSVVRRENNEKLFF
TRBJ1-5 | - | TRBV2 | - | TGTGCCAGCAGGCTTGACAGGTATCAGCCCCAGCATTTT | CASRLDRYQPQHF
TRBJ2-3 | - | TRBV19 | TRBD2 | TGTGCCAGTAGTATTTTAGCGGGAGCCCCAGATACGCAGTATTTT | CASSILAGAPDTQYF
TRBJ2-3 | - | TRBV29-1 | - | TGCAGCGTTGCGGGCGGGGTCAGCACAGATACGCAGTATTTT | CSVAGGVSTDTQYF
TRBJ1-2 | - | TRBV12-3/TRBV12-4 | - | TGTGCCAGCAGTTTTGGGGGCTTCGGCACCTTC | CASSFGGFGTF
TRBJ2-3 | - | TRBV7-2 | - | TGTGCCAGCAGCTTGATGGGAGCAGGGGTTTTTTCAGATACGCAGTATTTT | CASSLMGAGVFSDTQYF
TRBJ1-6 | - | TRBV28 | - | TGTGCCAGCGGATCGCCAACAGGGTATAATTCACCCCTCCACTTT | CASGSPTGYNSPLHF
TRBJ2-1 | - | TRBV6-5 | TRBD1 | TGTGCCAGCAGTTACCCAGGGGGCGGCTACAATGAGCAGTTCTTC | CASSYPGGGYNEQFF
TRBJ2-2 | few | TRBV18 | - | TGTGCCAGCTCACTACGGGCGAACACCGGGGAGCTGTTTTTT | CASSLRANTGELFF
TRBJ2-7 | - | TRBV2 | - | TGTGCCAGCAGTGCCGGAGAGGGTCCCTACGAGCAGTACTTC | CASSAGEGPYEQYF
TRBJ2-1 | - | TRBV6-1 | TRBD2 | TGTGCCAGCAGTGAATTAGCGGGCCGCGGGAATGAGCAGTTCTTC | CASSELAGRGNEQFF
TRBJ1-2 | - | TRBV28 | - | TGTGCCAGCTTAACCCAGGGCATTGGTGGCTACACCTTC | CASLTQGIGGYTF
TRBJ1-1 | - | TRBV10-2 | - | TGCGCCAGCAGTGAGTCAGCGGGGTCATCTGAAGCTTTCTTT | CASSESAGSSEAFF
TRBJ2-1 | - | TRBV24-1 | TRBD1 | TGTGCCACCAGTGGCCCTGAGGTGACAGGGAACAATGAGCAGTTCTTC | CATSGPEVTGNNEQFF
TRBJ1-1 | - | TRBV29-1 | TRBD1 | TGCAGCGGCAACAGGGGAATAAGGAACACTGAAGCTTTCTTT | CSGNRGIRNTEAFF
TRBJ1-1 | few | TRBV9 | - | TGTGCCAGCAGCGCCGTTTCACAGCCTGAAGCTTTCTTT | CASSAVSQPEAFF
TRBJ1-2 | - | TRBV4-1 | - | TGCGCCAGCAGCCAATCAGGACAATTCTATGGCTACACCTTC | CASSQSGQFYGYTF
TRBJ1-2 | - | TRBV19 | - | TGTGCCAGTAGTATTGACTCTACAAGCTATGGCTACACCTTC | CASSIDSTSYGYTF
TRBJ1-2 | - | TRBV10-3 | TRBD1 | TGTGCCATCAGTGAGGGGACAGGGGTAACGACGGACTATGGCTACACCTTC | CAISEGTGVTTDYGYTF
TRBJ1-1 | - | TRBV7-8 | - | TGTGCCAGCAGCTCAAGGCAGGGGTCCACTGAAGCTTTCTTT | CASSSRQGSTEAFF
TRBJ2-7 | - | TRBV5-6 | - | TGTGCCAGCAGCTTACTGACTCCCTACGAGCAGTACTTC | CASSLLTPYEQYF
TRBJ2-1 | - | TRBV4-3 | TRBD2 | TGCGCCAGCAGCCAAGGGGGACTAGCCCCCTACAATGAGCAGTTCTTC | CASSQGGLAPYNEQFF
TRBJ2-1 | - | TRBV7-2 | - | TGTGCCAGCAGCTTAGCCCCCTTGGGCGGGAATGAGCAGTTCTTC | CASSLAPLGGNEQFF
TRBJ1-2 | - | TRBV30 | TRBD1 | TGTGCCTGGAGTGTGCAGGGGGACTTCTCTGGCTACACCTTC | CAWSVQGDFSGYTF
TRBJ1-3 | - | TRBV10-3 | TRBD1 | TGTGCCATCAGTGAGTGGGACAGTAGATTCTCTGGAAACACCATATATTTT | CAISEWDSRFSGNTIYF
TRBJ2-3 | few | TRBV5-1 | - | TGCGCCAGCAGCACTTGGTCTGGGGCGGATACGCAGTATTTT | CASSTWSGADTQYF